This TCR beta chain stems from a study of shared clonotypes between healthy human individuals. Study-level points and caveats: Clonotype sharing among donors was thought likely to change with sequencing depth. Researchers sampled only blood; tissue repertoires likely differ.

At the deep level, the assay was run. Authors' analysis steps: ImmunoSEQ only sent back junction sequences with no quality scores, so filtering was done differently. Produced via immunoSEQ multiplex PCR; TCRdb's table is partial and in-frame only. The V and J calls and clone size are taken from that table; D and trimming were inferred from the DNA. The data contain some 530,000 clones, around 80% of them singletons. Trimming pared 3 bases from V and 3 bases from J, leaving 13 bases between. The length of the CDR3 is 14 residues. Germline V gene lookup returns CDR1 SGHRS and CDR2 YFSETQ. Notes on this clone: Its antigen remains unidentified.

The rearrangement joins TRBV5-1 to TRBJ2-7; tentatively, D is TRBD1 (6 bases). Specimen: PBMCs. The source of this sequence is a woman aged 40 to 55 in good health. Some clones in this sample may be carry-over from other donors' samples. The DNA for the CDR3 is TGCGCCAGCAGCTACCGGGACACTAACTACGAGCAGTACTTC. This sequence encodes CASSYRDTNYEQYF.